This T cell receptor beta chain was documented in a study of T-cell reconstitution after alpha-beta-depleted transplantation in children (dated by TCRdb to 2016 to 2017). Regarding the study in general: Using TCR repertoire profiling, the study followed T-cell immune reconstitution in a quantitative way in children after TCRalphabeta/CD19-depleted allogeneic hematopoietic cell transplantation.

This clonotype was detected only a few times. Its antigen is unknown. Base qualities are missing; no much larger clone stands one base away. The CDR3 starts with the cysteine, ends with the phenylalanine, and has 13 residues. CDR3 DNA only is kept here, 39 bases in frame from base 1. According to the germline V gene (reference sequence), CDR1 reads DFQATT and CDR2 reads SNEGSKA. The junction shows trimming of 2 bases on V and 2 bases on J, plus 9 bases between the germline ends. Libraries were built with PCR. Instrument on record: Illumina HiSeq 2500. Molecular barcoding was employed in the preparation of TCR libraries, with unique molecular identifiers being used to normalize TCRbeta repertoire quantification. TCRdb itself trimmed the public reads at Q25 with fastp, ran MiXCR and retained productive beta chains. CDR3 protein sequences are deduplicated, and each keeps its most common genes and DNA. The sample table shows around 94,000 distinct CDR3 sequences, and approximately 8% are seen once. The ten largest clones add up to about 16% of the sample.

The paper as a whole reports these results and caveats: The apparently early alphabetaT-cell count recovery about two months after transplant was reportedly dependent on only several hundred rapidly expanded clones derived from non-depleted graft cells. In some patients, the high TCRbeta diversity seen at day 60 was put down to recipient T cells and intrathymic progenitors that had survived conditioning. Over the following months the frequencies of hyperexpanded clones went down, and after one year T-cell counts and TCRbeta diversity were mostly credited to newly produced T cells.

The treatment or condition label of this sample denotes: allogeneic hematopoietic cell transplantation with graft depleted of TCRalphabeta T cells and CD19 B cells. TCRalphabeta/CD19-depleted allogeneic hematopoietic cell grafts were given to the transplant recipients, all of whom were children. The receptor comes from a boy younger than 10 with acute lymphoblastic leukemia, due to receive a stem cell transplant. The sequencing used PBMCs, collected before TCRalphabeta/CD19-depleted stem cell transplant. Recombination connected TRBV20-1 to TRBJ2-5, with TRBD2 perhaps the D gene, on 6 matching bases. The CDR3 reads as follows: CSARPTRQETQYF. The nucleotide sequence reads TGCAGTGCTAGACCGACTAGACAAGAGACCCAGTACTTC.